This T cell receptor beta chain was profiled in a study of blood T cell repertoires in COVID-19. Study information: Both acute and convalescent COVID-19 samples were obtained from the United States, Italy and Spain. The cDNA or gDNA used as material had been derived from T cells, B-cell-depleted T cells, or PBMCs.

As processed by the authors: Estimated nucleated cell counts came from reference gene primer amplification. Sequenced by immunoSEQ multiplex PCR; TCRdb stores in-frame clones only, minus some. The V and J calls and the clone size are those of that table, but D and trimming were determined from the DNA. The table has about 120,000 clones, under 90% seen once; the top ten hold roughly 3.9%. Germline loops: CDR1 MNHEY, CDR2 SMNVEV (reference sequence). The J segment lost 3 bases and the V segment lost 6 bases, leaving 9 bases of the junction unmatched. CDR3 length: 15 amino acids. The clonotype comes from a man in his fifties or sixties with acute or convalescent COVID-19. The sequenced sample consisted of peripheral blood. V usage is TRBV27 and J usage is TRBJ1-2, with 8 bases aligning to TRBD1. CDR3 sequence reads: CASRSGQGGYYGYTF. The CDR3 DNA is TGTGCCAGCAGATCTGGACAGGGCGGGTACTATGGCTACACCTTC.